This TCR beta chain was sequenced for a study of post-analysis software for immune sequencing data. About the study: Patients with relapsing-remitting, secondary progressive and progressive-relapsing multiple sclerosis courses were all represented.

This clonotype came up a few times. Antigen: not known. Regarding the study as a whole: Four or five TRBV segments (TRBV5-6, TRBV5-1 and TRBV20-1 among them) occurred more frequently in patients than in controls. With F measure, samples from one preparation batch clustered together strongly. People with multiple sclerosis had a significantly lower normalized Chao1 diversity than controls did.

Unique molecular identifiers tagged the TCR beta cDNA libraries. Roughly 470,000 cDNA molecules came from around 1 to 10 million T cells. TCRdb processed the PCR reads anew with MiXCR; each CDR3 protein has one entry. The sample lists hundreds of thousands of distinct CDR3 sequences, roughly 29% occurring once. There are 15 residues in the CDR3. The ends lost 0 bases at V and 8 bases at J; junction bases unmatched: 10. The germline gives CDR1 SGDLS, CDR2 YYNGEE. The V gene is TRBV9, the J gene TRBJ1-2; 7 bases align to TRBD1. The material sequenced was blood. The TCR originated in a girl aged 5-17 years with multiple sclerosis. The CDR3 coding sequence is TGTGCCAGCAGCGTAGAGGGGGCCAGGGTGGACGGCTACACCTTC. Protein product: CASSVEGARVDGYTF.